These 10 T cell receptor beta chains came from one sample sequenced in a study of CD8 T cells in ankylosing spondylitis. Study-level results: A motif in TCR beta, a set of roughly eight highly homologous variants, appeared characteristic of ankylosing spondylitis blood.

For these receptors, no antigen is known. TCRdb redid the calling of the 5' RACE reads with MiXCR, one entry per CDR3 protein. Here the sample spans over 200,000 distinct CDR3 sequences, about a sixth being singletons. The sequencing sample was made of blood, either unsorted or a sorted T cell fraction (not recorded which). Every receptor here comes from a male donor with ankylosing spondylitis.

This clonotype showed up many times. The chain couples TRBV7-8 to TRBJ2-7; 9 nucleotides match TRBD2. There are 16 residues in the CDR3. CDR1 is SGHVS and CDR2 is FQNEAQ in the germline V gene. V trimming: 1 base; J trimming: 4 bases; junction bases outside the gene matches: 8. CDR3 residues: CASSLVFRTSVYEQYF. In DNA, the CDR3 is TGTGCCAGCAGCTTAGTATTCAGGACTAGCGTTTACGAGCAGTACTTC.

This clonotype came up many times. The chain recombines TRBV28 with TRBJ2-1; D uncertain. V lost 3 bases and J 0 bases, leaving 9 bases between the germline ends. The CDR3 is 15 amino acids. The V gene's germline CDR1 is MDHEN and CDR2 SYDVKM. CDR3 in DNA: TGTGCCAGCAGTTTTTGGGAAAGCTCCTACAATGAGCAGTTCTTC. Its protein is CASSFWESSYNEQFF.

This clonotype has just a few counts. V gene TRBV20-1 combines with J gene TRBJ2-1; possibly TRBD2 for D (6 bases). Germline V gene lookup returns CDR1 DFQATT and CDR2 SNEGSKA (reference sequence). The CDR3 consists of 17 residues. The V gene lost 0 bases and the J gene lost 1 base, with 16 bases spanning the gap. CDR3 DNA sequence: TGCAGTGCTAGAGATCTCCGGGGGATAGGGTCCTACAATGAGCAGTTCTTC. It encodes CSARDLRGIGSYNEQFF.

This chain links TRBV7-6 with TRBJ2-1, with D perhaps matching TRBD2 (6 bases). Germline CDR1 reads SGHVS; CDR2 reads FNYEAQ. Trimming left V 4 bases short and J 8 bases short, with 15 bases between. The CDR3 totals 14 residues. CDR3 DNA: TGTGCCAGCAGCTCCGGACTACTACGGTATGAGCAGTTCTTC. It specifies CASSSGLLRYEQFF. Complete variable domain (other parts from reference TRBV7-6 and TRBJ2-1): GAGVSQSPRYKVTKRGQDVALRCDPISGHVSLYWYRQALGQGPEFLTYFNYEAQQDKSGLPNDRFSAERPEGSISTLTIQRTEQRDSAMYRCASSSGLLRYEQFFGPGTRLTVL.

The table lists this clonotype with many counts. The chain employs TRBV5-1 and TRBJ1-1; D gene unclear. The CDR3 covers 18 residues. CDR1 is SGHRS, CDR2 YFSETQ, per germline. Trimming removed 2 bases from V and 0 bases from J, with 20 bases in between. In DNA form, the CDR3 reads TGCGCCAGCAGCTTTGAGGCCCCAGTGGGCCACATGAACACTGAAGCTTTCTTT. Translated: CASSFEAPVGHMNTEAFF. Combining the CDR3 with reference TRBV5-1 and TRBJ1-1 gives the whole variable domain KAGVTQTPRYLIKTRGQQVTLSCSPISGHRSVSWYQQTPGQGLQFLFEYFSETQRNKGNFPGRFSGRQFSNSRSEMNVSTLELGDSALYLCASSFEAPVGHMNTEAFFGQGTRLTVV.

The CDR3, as DNA: TGCAGCGTTGGGGAGGGTACGCAGTATTTT. This gives the protein CSVGEGTQYF. V gene TRBV29-1 combines with J gene TRBJ2-3; 7 positions agree with TRBD2. The CDR3 has 10 residues. The germline gives CDR1 SQVTM, CDR2 ANQGSEA. The V and J ends lost 4 bases and 8 bases, in that order; junction bases with no gene match: 0.

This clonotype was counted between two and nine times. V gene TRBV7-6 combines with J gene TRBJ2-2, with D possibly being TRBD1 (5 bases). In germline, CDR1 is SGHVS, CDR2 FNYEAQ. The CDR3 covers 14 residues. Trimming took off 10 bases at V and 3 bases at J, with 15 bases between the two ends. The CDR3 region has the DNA TGTGCCACTTCAGGGTTTGGGGACACCGGGGAGCTGTTTTTT. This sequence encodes CATSGFGDTGELFF.

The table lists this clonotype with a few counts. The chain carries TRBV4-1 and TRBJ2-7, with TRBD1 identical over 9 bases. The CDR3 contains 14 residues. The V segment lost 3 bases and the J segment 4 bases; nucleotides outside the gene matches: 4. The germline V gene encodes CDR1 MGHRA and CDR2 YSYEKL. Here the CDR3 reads CASSHGTGKYEQYF. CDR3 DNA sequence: TGCGCCAGCAGCCACGGGACAGGGAAGTACGAGCAGTACTTC.

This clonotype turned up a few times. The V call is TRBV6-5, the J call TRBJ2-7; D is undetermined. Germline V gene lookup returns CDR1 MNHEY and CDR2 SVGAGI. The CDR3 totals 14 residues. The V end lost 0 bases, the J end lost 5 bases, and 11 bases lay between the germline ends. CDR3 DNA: TGTGCCAGCAGTTACTCGAATCTGGGGAACGAGCAGTACTTC. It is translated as CASSYSNLGNEQYF.

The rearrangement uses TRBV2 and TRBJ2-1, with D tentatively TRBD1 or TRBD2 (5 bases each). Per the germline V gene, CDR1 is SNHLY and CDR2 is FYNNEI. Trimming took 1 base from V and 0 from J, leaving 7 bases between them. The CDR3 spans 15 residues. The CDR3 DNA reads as TGTGCCAGCAGTGAAGGGGGGATCTCCTACAATGAGCAGTTCTTC. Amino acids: CASSEGGISYNEQFF.